This TCR beta chain derives from a study of cytomegalovirus exposure and HLA in healthy donors. As for the study in general: Clustering assigned approximately 78% of the approximately 400 genotyped donors to the Caucasian-associated ancestry cluster. Broader study findings: Later, an analysis found that common viral pathogens appeared to be linked with several of the most significant clusters.

PCR amplification relied on 60 Vbeta primers (plus 13 Jbeta primers). Authors' data handling: About 11 million of the approximately 80 million unique TCR beta chains counted in a later analysis were shared. Clones were read by immunoSEQ multiplex PCR, and TCRdb kept only the in-frame ones, dropping some. Clonal size and the V and J genes are those of that table, whereas D and trimming came from the DNA. Among 110,000 or so clones listed, 82% were seen once. Trimming at V came to 8 bases and at J to 9 bases, leaving 9 bases not matched to a gene. The CDR3 extends over 13 amino acids. Germline-derived CDR1 and CDR2 are MDHEN and SYDVKM. As to this clone: Its antigen is unidentified.

Healthy bone marrow donors made up the cohort. The source of this sequence is a woman under 30 in good health and CMV-seronegative. The chain joins TRBV28 to TRBJ1-4, with 7 bases identical to TRBD1. The sample taken for sequencing was PBMCs. CDR3 coding DNA: TGTGCCAGCTCCACCGGGACAGCTCAAAAACTGTTTTTT. Translated, it gives CASSTGTAQKLFF.